This TCR beta chain appears in the sequencing data of a study of T cell responses to AZD1222 COVID-19 vaccine. TCRdb's table, derived via immunoSEQ multiplex PCR, lists solely in-frame clones and lacks some. The table includes under 150,000 clones, 90% detected once. CDR3 length: 14 residues. CDR1 and CDR2 (germline): SGHDT, YYEEEE. V gave up 3 bases and J gave up 1 base, with 11 bases separating them. Worth noting for this clone: As yet, its antigen is unknown.

The study, taken as a whole, reports: Spike-specific TCR breadth and depth grew following two AZD1222 doses.

This chain connects TRBV5-6 to TRBJ2-7, with D possibly TRBD2 on 6 matching bases. This TCR was recovered from an adult in good health. The sample in question was peripheral blood, obtained on day 0 of AZD1222 vaccination. CDR3 residues: CASSSSRGSYEQYF. The CDR3 DNA follows: TGTGCCAGCAGCTCATCTCGGGGGTCCTACGAGCAGTACTTC.